This TCR beta chain originates from a study of cytomegalovirus exposure and HLA in healthy donors. Overall study: There were 117 million unique TCR beta sequences, drawn from approximately 180 million T cells, in an earlier analysis.

A note on this clone: What it binds is unknown.

Study results and limitations: The presence/absence work took it that sequencing depth was about the same across donors. Versus the roughly 700-donor mean, an Asian-associated ancestry cluster reportedly showed fewer N-insertions in a later analysis. Immune exposure was documented only through CMV serostatus.

PCR used 60 Vbeta primers and 13 Jbeta primers. TCRdb's copy holds only in-frame clones and misses some; the assay was immunoSEQ multiplex PCR. The profile shows about 140,000 clones, 80% to 90% of them singletons. This CDR3 comprises 16 residues. V lost 1 base, J lost 3 bases, and 16 bases lay in between. Germline CDR1 is MGHRA and CDR2 is YSYEKL. This chain connects TRBV4-1 to TRBJ2-7; tentative D call: TRBD2 (6 bases). Material: PBMCs. The clonotype comes from a woman in her thirties or forties in good health and CMV-seropositive. The CDR3 nucleotides read TGCGCCAGCAGCCAAGTGGGAGGCAGGCTAAACTACGAGCAGTACTTC. It encodes CASSQVGGRLNYEQYF.